What follows are 22 T cell receptor beta chains derived from one specimen sequenced in a study of blood T cell repertoires in COVID-19. Generated by immunoSEQ multiplex PCR, the TCRdb table keeps only in-frame clones and is missing some. Altogether some 170,000 clones are present, about 81% being singletons, with the ten largest covering almost 8.5%. Sequencing input: peripheral blood. All receptors come from a woman in her 70s with acute or convalescent COVID-19.

The chain is built from TRBV5-1 and TRBJ2-1; 8 bases align to TRBD2. Trimming removed 3 bases from V and 3 bases from J; junction bases left unmatched: 8. The germline CDR1 and CDR2 sequences are SGHRS and YFSETQ. The CDR3 is made up of 16 amino acids. In nucleotides, the CDR3 is TGCGCCAGCAGCTACCCTTCCGCGGGAGGCTACAATGAGCAGTTCTTC. Translated, it gives CASSYPSAGGYNEQFF.

The genes are TRBV6-5 and TRBJ1-2; perhaps TRBD1 as D (6 bases). Germline values: CDR1 MNHEY, CDR2 SVGAGI. The CDR3 has 14 amino acids. Trimming shortened V by 0 bases and J by 5 bases, and 10 bases separated the two germline ends. The CDR3 here is CASSYSGTQYGYTF. The DNA of the CDR3 is TGTGCCAGCAGTTACTCGGGGACACAGTATGGCTACACCTTC.

The J gene is TRBJ2-7, the V gene TRBV29-1, with a tentative D call TRBD2 (6 bases). V was shortened by 4 bases and J by 2 bases, with 6 bases between the two germline ends. Germline CDR1 is SQVTM and CDR2 is ANQGSEA. The CDR3 contains 11 residues. For the CDR3, the DNA is TGCAGCGTTGCGGGGGCCTACGAGCAGTACTTC. It yields the protein CSVAGAYEQYF.

The chain recombines TRBV14 with TRBJ1-5, with D perhaps matching TRBD1 (5 bases). The CDR3 is 17 amino acids. Germline V gene lookup returns CDR1 SGHDN and CDR2 FVKESK. V was trimmed by 8 bases and J by 4 bases, leaving 24 bases between them. In nucleotides, the CDR3 is TGTGCCAGCGGGCCAGGAGGGGCCGAGGATGCGAATCAGCCCCAGCATTTT. It codes for CASGPGGAEDANQPQHF.

This clone was seen only once. V is TRBV5-1 and J is TRBJ2-1, with 9 bases that match TRBD2. CDR1 and CDR2 (germline): SGHRS, YFSETQ. The V segment lost 4 bases and the J segment 9 bases; nucleotides outside the gene matches: 20. This CDR3 comprises 18 residues. The CDR3 bases are TGCGCCAGCAGCGGCATCAGCGTGACTCGCGGGGGGGCGGGTGAGCAGTTCTTC. Translated, it gives CASSGISVTRGGAGEQFF.

The table lists this clone with a count of one. The V call is TRBV28, the J call TRBJ2-7; D may be TRBD1 (5 bases). V was clipped by 4 bases and J by 1 base, with 14 bases between them. CDR1 MDHEN and CDR2 SYDVKM come from the germline V gene. The CDR3 is 15 amino acids. The CDR3, as DNA: TGTGCCAGCAGTTCTCCGACAGCAACTTCCTACGAGCAGTACTTC. Translated: CASSSPTATSYEQYF. The full variable domain, completed using reference TRBV28 and TRBJ2-7, is DVKVTQSSRYLVKRTGEKVFLECVQDMDHENMFWYRQDPGLGLRLIYFSYDVKMKEKGDIPEGYSVSREKKERFSLILESASTNQTSMYLCASSSPTATSYEQYFGPGTRLTVT.

This chain joins TRBV28 and TRBJ1-2; D is possibly TRBD1 (5 bases). The CDR3 has 14 amino acids. The germline CDR1 and CDR2 sequences are MDHEN and SYDVKM. V was shortened by 3 bases and J by 2 bases, with 10 bases between the two germline ends. The chain's CDR3 is CASSLAQANYGYTF. DNA of the CDR3: TGTGCCAGCAGTTTGGCACAGGCAAACTATGGCTACACCTTC.

This rearrangement joins TRBV19 to TRBJ2-7; 8 bases are a match to TRBD2. Trimming cost V 4 bases and J 3 bases; bases outside gene matches: 5. Germline V gene lookup returns CDR1 LNHDA and CDR2 SQIVND (reference sequence). This CDR3 comprises 14 residues. This CDR3 reads CASSTTSGDYEQYF. CDR3 bases: TGTGCCAGTAGTACCACTAGCGGCGACTACGAGCAGTACTTC.

This chain connects TRBV2 to TRBJ2-6, with a weak D call TRBD1 (6 bases). From germline, CDR1 is SNHLY and CDR2 FYNNEI. V was trimmed by 4 bases and J by 0 bases, leaving 7 bases between them. This CDR3 has 15 amino acids. CDR3 protein: CASSGGGSGANVLTF. DNA of the CDR3: TGTGCCAGCAGTGGAGGGGGCTCTGGGGCCAACGTCCTGACTTTC.

The chain couples TRBV10-3 to TRBJ2-1; TRBD2 matches at 10 bases. The CDR3 covers 15 residues. With 9 bases clipped from V and 1 base from J, the junction kept 6 bases outside the gene matches. Looked up from germline, CDR1 is ENHRY and CDR2 is SYGVKD. CDR3 sequence (DNA): TGTGCCATTTTAGCTAGCGGGAGTTCCTACAATGAGCAGTTCTTC. Translated: CAILASGSSYNEQFF.

V usage is TRBV2 and J usage is TRBJ2-6, with D tentatively TRBD1 (6 bases). V was trimmed by 1 base and J by 0 bases, leaving 10 bases between them. The CDR3 is 17 amino acids. Looked up from germline, CDR1 is SNHLY and CDR2 is FYNNEI. CDR3 amino acids: CASSEGQAYSGANVLTF. CDR3 bases: TGTGCCAGCAGTGAAGGACAGGCGTACTCTGGGGCCAACGTCCTGACTTTC.

This chain links TRBV10-3 with TRBJ2-1; 7 bases agree with TRBD2. This CDR3 contains 15 residues. J gave up 7 bases and V 3 bases, and 9 bases lay outside the gene matches. Germline assignment: CDR1 ENHRY and CDR2 SYGVKD. CDR3 coding DNA: TGTGCCATCAGTGAAACTACCGGACTAGTGAATGAGCAGTTCTTC. Translated, it gives CAISETTGLVNEQFF.

The genes are TRBV27 and TRBJ2-3, with D possibly being TRBD1 (5 bases). Germline-derived CDR1 and CDR2 are MNHEY and SMNVEV (reference sequence). The CDR3 has 14 residues. V was clipped by 4 bases and J by 2 bases, with 10 bases between them. The CDR3 nucleotides read TGTGCCAGCAGTTGGGGCGGAACCACAGATACGCAGTATTTT. Translated: CASSWGGTTDTQYF.

The chain is built from TRBV19 and TRBJ1-6, with a weak D call TRBD1 (5 bases). Germline V gene data show CDR1 as LNHDA and CDR2 as SQIVND (reference sequence). There are 16 residues in the CDR3. V gave up 5 bases and J gave up 4 bases, with 15 bases separating them. CDR3 in DNA: TGTGCCAGTAGTTCCCAGGGAAGTATGTATAATTCACCCCTCCACTTT. Its protein product is CASSSQGSMYNSPLHF.

The gene calls are TRBV6-5 and TRBJ2-7; 9 nucleotides agree with TRBD2. Germline V gives CDR1 MNHEY, CDR2 SVGAGI. J lost 2 bases, V lost 6 bases, and 5 bases had no gene match. This CDR3 spans 14 amino acids. The CDR3: CASSNLAGAYEQYF. The CDR3 DNA reads TGTGCCAGCAGCAACTTAGCGGGGGCCTACGAGCAGTACTTC.

The J gene is TRBJ2-3, the V gene TRBV5-4; D possibly corresponds to TRBD2 (5 bases). This CDR3 is 14 amino acids long. Trimming removed 2 bases at V and 4 bases at J, with 11 bases between. Looked up from germline, CDR1 is SGHNT and CDR2 is YYREEE (reference sequence). For the CDR3, the DNA is TGTGCCAGCAGCTTTTCGCTAGCCGCAGATACGCAGTATTTT. This sequence encodes CASSFSLAADTQYF.

This CDR3 reads CASSLEASGVTRDEQFF. In DNA, the CDR3 is TGTGCCAGCAGCTTAGAGGCTAGCGGGGTCACGAGGGATGAGCAGTTCTTC. The rearrangement joins TRBV7-2 to TRBJ2-1; 9 positions match TRBD2. Germline loops: CDR1 SGHTA, CDR2 FQGNSA. After removal of 1 base from V and 8 bases from J, the junction contained 12 bases not matched to a gene. The CDR3 has 17 amino acids. The whole variable domain, remainder taken from reference TRBV7-2 and TRBJ2-1, is GAGVSQSPSNKVTEKGKDVELRCDPISGHTALYWYRQSLGQGLEFLIYFQGNSAPDKSGLPSDRFSAERTGGSVSTLTIQRTQQEDSAVYLCASSLEASGVTRDEQFFGPGTRLTVL.

V gene TRBV19 combines with J gene TRBJ1-6; the D is unclear. Per the germline V gene, CDR1 is LNHDA and CDR2 is SQIVND (reference sequence). Trimming removed 7 bases from V and 0 bases from J, with 7 bases in between. The CDR3 loop spans 14 amino acids. The CDR3 here is CASKTVSYNSPLHF. The CDR3 coding sequence is TGTGCCAGTAAAACAGTCTCCTATAATTCACCCCTCCACTTT.

Here the CDR3 reads CASSLVGSGYDEQFF. CDR3 DNA: TGTGCCAGCAGCTTAGTTGGTAGCGGATACGATGAGCAGTTCTTC. The chain links TRBV7-2 to TRBJ2-1; TRBD2 is a possible D gene (6 bases). Germline CDR1 is SGHTA and CDR2 is FQGNSA. Trimming removed 1 base at V and 8 bases at J, with 15 bases between. The CDR3 totals 15 residues.

This clone was counted a single time. This sequence joins TRBV29-1 and TRBJ2-3; D perhaps matches TRBD2 (6 bases). V shed 1 base and J shed 5 bases, with 10 bases lying between them. The CDR3 runs to 13 residues. CDR1 is SQVTM, CDR2 ANQGSEA, per germline. Written as DNA, the CDR3 is TGCAGCGTTGAAGGGGGGGAGGAAGATACGCAGTATTTT. As protein: CSVEGGEEDTQYF.

This clone appeared a single time. The chain combines TRBV7-2 with TRBJ1-5; 9 positions agree with TRBD1. The V gene end was trimmed by 6 bases and the J gene end by 4 bases; junction bases not matched to a gene: 7. Per germline, CDR1 SGHTA and CDR2 FQGNSA. The CDR3 has 15 residues. The DNA of the CDR3 is TGTGCCAGCAGTCCTACAGGGGGCTTAAATCAGCCCCAGCATTTT. Amino acid sequence: CASSPTGGLNQPQHF.

This rearrangement joins TRBV30 to TRBJ1-5, with 7 nucleotides matching TRBD1. Trimming removed 1 base from V and 5 bases from J; junction bases left unmatched: 8. The CDR3 extends over 15 amino acids. CDR1 is GTSNPN, CDR2 SVGIG, per germline (reference sequence). Here the CDR3 DNA reads TGTGCCTGGAGTGCCCCGGGACAGCTCCATCAGCCCCAGCATTTT. It specifies CAWSAPGQLHQPQHF. Drawing the rest from reference TRBV30 and TRBJ1-5, the complete variable domain is SQTIHQWPATLVQPVGSPLSLECTVEGTSNPNLYWYRQAAGRGLQLLFYSVGIGQISSEVPQNLSASRPQDRQFILSSKKLLLSDSGFYLCAWSAPGQLHQPQHFGDGTRLSIL.